The 24 T cell receptor beta chains in this list originate from one sample, sequenced in a study of blood T cell repertoires in COVID-19. TCRdb keeps only in-frame clones here, not all; method: immunoSEQ multiplex PCR. Of just under 85,000 clones listed, about 86% are singletons. The sequenced material came from peripheral blood. The receptors derive from a woman aged 55-70 years with acute or convalescent COVID-19.

This rearrangement joins TRBV5-1 to TRBJ2-6, with 8 bases aligning to TRBD1. The CDR3 contains 15 residues. V was clipped by 4 bases and J by 1 base; unmatched bases: 1. The V gene's germline CDR1 is SGHRS and CDR2 YFSETQ. This CDR3 is CASSGQGSGANVLTF. The CDR3 DNA is TGCGCCAGCAGCGGACAGGGATCTGGGGCCAACGTCCTGACTTTC.

The chain uses TRBV5-4 and TRBJ2-1, with TRBD1 identical over 7 bases. Germline V gives CDR1 SGHNT, CDR2 YYREEE (reference sequence). This CDR3 contains 16 residues. V gave up 4 bases and J gave up 8 bases; unmatched junction bases: 15. The CDR3 coding sequence is TGTGCCAGCAGCCTCCCGTATGACAGGGAGAGAGATGAGCAGTTCTTC. This translates into CASSLPYDRERDEQFF.

This rearrangement joins TRBV5-4 to TRBJ2-6; D gene uncertain. In germline, CDR1 is SGHNT, CDR2 YYREEE (reference sequence). Trimming removed 4 bases from V and 0 bases from J, with 14 bases in between. The CDR3 runs 17 residues. CDR3 in DNA: TGTGCCAGCAGCACGCCGGGTCGGGTCTCTGGGGCCAACGTCCTGACTTTC. Translated, it gives CASSTPGRVSGANVLTF.

The chain employs TRBV5-1 and TRBJ2-1; TRBD2 might be the D (5 bases). The CDR3 totals 13 residues. Trimming took off 3 bases at V and 6 bases at J, with 10 bases between the two ends. Germline CDR1 SGHRS, CDR2 YFSETQ. CDR3 in amino acids: CASSWSAVNEQFF. CDR3 DNA: TGCGCCAGCAGCTGGTCAGCGGTCAATGAGCAGTTCTTC.

The chain couples TRBV27 to TRBJ2-2; weak D call: TRBD2 (5 bases). V was trimmed by 8 bases and J by 7 bases, leaving 17 bases between them. This CDR3 contains 14 residues. Germline V gene lookup returns CDR1 MNHEY and CDR2 SMNVEV (reference sequence). The CDR3 DNA follows: TGTGCCAGCTCACCCAGCGGAAGGAACGGGGAGCTGTTTTTT. Its protein is CASSPSGRNGELFF.

This chain links TRBV9 with TRBJ1-5; 10 bases agree with TRBD1. The CDR3 has 16 amino acids. Unmatched junction bases numbered 6, after V lost 6 bases and J lost 0 bases. Looked up from germline, CDR1 is SGDLS and CDR2 is YYNGEE. CDR3: CASTPGTGDSNQPQHF. The CDR3 region has the DNA TGTGCCAGCACCCCCGGGACAGGGGATAGCAATCAGCCCCAGCATTTT.

This clone was seen a handful of times. The chain links TRBV7-8 to TRBJ1-1; 10 nucleotides align to TRBD1. Germline assignment: CDR1 SGHVS and CDR2 FQNEAQ. V dropped 8 bases and J dropped 0; count of bases not matched to a gene: 6. The CDR3 extends over 15 amino acids. In DNA, the CDR3 is TGTGCCAGCGGACGACAGGGGGCGTTGAACACTGAAGCTTTCTTT. It yields the protein CASGRQGALNTEAFF.

V is TRBV24-1 and J is TRBJ1-1, with TRBD1 identical over 9 bases. Germline trimming cut 2 bases from V and 1 base from J; bases unmatched to any gene: 4. This CDR3 has 16 amino acids. The germline V gene has CDR1 KGHDR and CDR2 SFDVKD. The CDR3 DNA sequence: TGTGCCACCAGTGATTCGGACAGGGGACCGAACACTGAAGCTTTCTTT. It encodes CATSDSDRGPNTEAFF.

The chain employs TRBV30 and TRBJ2-5; 8 bases are a match to TRBD1. CDR1 is GTSNPN, CDR2 SVGIG, per germline (reference sequence). Germline trimming cut 0 bases from V and 4 bases from J; bases unmatched to any gene: 1. The CDR3 extends over 13 amino acids. The CDR3 sequence is CAWSVTGGETQYF. CDR3 in DNA: TGTGCCTGGAGTGTCACAGGGGGAGAGACCCAGTACTTC.

This chain connects TRBV3-1 (or the pseudogene TRBV3-2) to TRBJ2-3; perhaps TRBD2 as D (5 bases). The CDR3 has 16 residues. The germline gives CDR1 LGHDT, CDR2 YNNKEL (reference sequence). The V gene lost 1 base and the J gene lost 2 bases, with 13 bases spanning the gap. CDR3 residues: CASSQGNSDPTDTQYF. The CDR3 DNA reads TGTGCCAGCAGCCAAGGGAATAGCGACCCCACAGATACGCAGTATTTT.

The chain carries TRBV11-3 and TRBJ1-3, with D possibly being TRBD1 (6 bases). CDR1 and CDR2 (germline): SGHNT, YENEEA. Trimming cost V 1 base and J 7 bases, with 14 bases left between them. The CDR3 is 15 residues long. The CDR3 nucleotides read TGTGCCAGCAGCTTAGCCCCCGACAGGCGCAACACCATATATTTT. This translates into CASSLAPDRRNTIYF.

The rearrangement links TRBV7-2 to TRBJ1-5; 9 bases agree with TRBD1. J was trimmed by 4 bases and V by 3 bases; bases with no gene match: 10. The germline V gene encodes CDR1 SGHTA and CDR2 FQGNSA. CDR3 size: 17 residues. The CDR3 loop reads CASSLIGQGLGNQPQHF. The CDR3 bases are TGTGCCAGCAGCTTGATTGGACAGGGGTTAGGGAATCAGCCCCAGCATTTT. The full variable domain, rest sourced from reference TRBV7-2 and TRBJ1-5, is GAGVSQSPSNKVTEKGKDVELRCDPISGHTALYWYRQSLGQGLEFLIYFQGNSAPDKSGLPSDRFSAERTGGSVSTLTIQRTQQEDSAVYLCASSLIGQGLGNQPQHFGDGTRLSIL.

The rearrangement uses TRBV7-2 and TRBJ1-6; 8 bases agree with TRBD1. Germline CDR1 SGHTA, CDR2 FQGNSA. The CDR3 extends over 15 amino acids. J was trimmed by 11 bases and V by 2 bases; bases with no gene match: 8. CDR3 DNA sequence: TGTGCCAGCAGCTTACAGGGGGCTGAATTGGCACCCCTCCACTTT. Protein sequence: CASSLQGAELAPLHF. Looking up the rest from reference TRBV7-2 and TRBJ1-6 gives the full variable domain: GAGVSQSPSNKVTEKGKDVELRCDPISGHTALYWYRQSLGQGLEFLIYFQGNSAPDKSGLPSDRFSAERTGGSVSTLTIQRTQQEDSAVYLCASSLQGAELAPLHFGNGTRLTVT.

This clone was counted a few times. The chain has TRBV5-4 and TRBJ1-4; 8 bases match TRBD1. V was pared by 4 bases and J by 8 bases, with 7 bases of the junction left unmatched. The CDR3 is 14 residues long. The germline V gene has CDR1 SGHNT and CDR2 YYREEE (reference sequence). DNA for the CDR3: TGTGCCAGCAGCGCAGGACAGGGAAGGGAAAAACTGTTTTTT. It encodes CASSAGQGREKLFF.

This clone has just a few counts. The DNA of the CDR3 is TGCGCCAGCAGATCTACCGGGACAGGGGCTAGGAGCACAGATACGCAGTATTTT. Protein product: CASRSTGTGARSTDTQYF. The chain uses TRBV5-1 and TRBJ2-3; 10 positions match TRBD1. CDR3 length: 18 amino acids. After removal of 5 bases from V and 0 bases from J, the junction contained 12 bases not matched to a gene. Germline CDR1 and CDR2: SGHRS and YFSETQ.

This clone was seen only once. The chain uses TRBV6-4 and TRBJ2-7; D unresolved. The CDR3 is 11 amino acids. V was trimmed by 3 bases and J by 5 bases, leaving 5 bases between them. CDR1 MRHNA and CDR2 SNTAGT come from the germline V gene. DNA of the CDR3: TGTGCCAGCAGTGATCGGGACGAGCAGTACTTC. Translated: CASSDRDEQYF.

This clone showed up just a few times. The chain links TRBV29-1 to TRBJ1-2; D remains unclear. V shed 4 bases and J shed 7 bases, with 7 bases lying between them. Germline V gene data show CDR1 as SQVTM and CDR2 as ANQGSEA. The CDR3 loop spans 10 amino acids. Written as DNA, the CDR3 is TGCAGCGTTGCTCCCGGTGGCTACACCTTC. This codes for CSVAPGGYTF.

The chain carries TRBV9 and TRBJ1-1; D might be TRBD1 (5 bases). This CDR3 spans 16 amino acids. The V end lost 0 bases, the J end lost 2 bases, and 14 bases lay between the germline ends. Germline V gene data show CDR1 as SGDLS and CDR2 as YYNGEE. CDR3 sequence reads: CASSVAMGGRNTEAFF. The CDR3 bases are TGTGCCAGCAGCGTAGCTATGGGGGGGAGAAACACTGAAGCTTTCTTT.

The rearrangement uses TRBV5-1 and TRBJ2-7; D is perhaps TRBD1 (6 bases). The germline V and J ends were trimmed by 7 bases and 4 bases, with 18 bases remaining between them. The CDR3 has 14 residues. Germline-derived CDR1 and CDR2 are SGHRS and YFSETQ. The chain's CDR3 is CASRLLPGDYEQYF. The CDR3 coding sequence is TGCGCCAGCCGCCTTTTGCCAGGGGATTACGAGCAGTACTTC.

The J gene is TRBJ1-3, the V gene TRBV19; 7 positions match TRBD1. Germline loops: CDR1 LNHDA, CDR2 SQIVND (reference sequence). With 4 bases clipped from V and 0 bases from J, the junction kept 12 bases outside the gene matches. The CDR3 is made up of 18 amino acids. CDR3 in DNA: TGTGCCAGTAGTAGGGGACAGCCCTCCGGGCACTCTGGAAACACCATATATTTT. Its protein product is CASSRGQPSGHSGNTIYF.

The chain couples TRBV5-6 to TRBJ1-1; 12 positions match TRBD1. J gave up 0 bases and V 2 bases, and 8 bases lay outside the gene matches. The CDR3 is made up of 18 amino acids. Germline V gives CDR1 SGHDT, CDR2 YYEEEE. CDR3 protein: CASSFNRDRGPMNTEAFF. In nucleotides, the CDR3 is TGTGCCAGCAGCTTTAACCGGGACAGGGGGCCGATGAACACTGAAGCTTTCTTT.

V and J are TRBV5-4 and TRBJ1-6; D is uncertain. Trimming removed 0 bases from V and 6 bases from J, with 7 bases in between. Germline loops: CDR1 SGHNT, CDR2 YYREEE (reference sequence). The CDR3 covers 14 residues. CDR3 DNA sequence: TGTGCCAGCAGCTTGGAACGCGTTAATTCACCCCTCCACTTT. Its protein product is CASSLERVNSPLHF. The full variable domain, rest sourced from reference TRBV5-4 and TRBJ1-6, is ETGVTQSPTHLIKTRGQQVTLRCSSQSGHNTVSWYQQALGQGPQFIFQYYREEENGRGNFPPRFSGLQFPNYSSELNVNALELDDSALYLCASSLERVNSPLHFGNGTRLTVT.

This clone showed up just once. This CDR3 is CASSLIQALSTEAFF. CDR3 in DNA: TGTGCCAGCAGCTTAATACAGGCCCTGAGCACTGAAGCTTTCTTT. The chain carries TRBV5-5 and TRBJ1-1, with D possibly matching TRBD1 (5 bases). CDR1 is SGHKS and CDR2 is YYEKEE in the germline V gene (reference sequence). The ends were cut back, 2 bases at V and 4 bases at J, with 15 bases in the middle. The CDR3 contains 15 residues.

This clone was recorded once. The chain links TRBV6-5 to TRBJ2-3, with D hard to call. The V end lost 0 bases, the J end lost 3 bases, and 7 bases lay between the germline ends. The germline V gene encodes CDR1 MNHEY and CDR2 SVGAGI. The CDR3 length is 14 residues. The chain's CDR3 is CASSYSMTTDTQYF. CDR3 nucleotides: TGTGCCAGCAGTTACTCGATGACAACAGATACGCAGTATTTT.